Below, one T cell receptor (beta chain) is given with its context. This entry is derived from a study of blood T cell repertoires in COVID-19. As handled by the study authors: Counts of nucleated cells, estimated from reference gene primer amplification, were obtained. The protocol was immunoSEQ multiplex PCR, while the TCRdb copy is restricted to in-frame clones and leaves out a portion. V and J calls and clone size come straight from that table; D and trimming were deduced from the DNA. This sample carries approximately 250,000 clones, around four fifths of them seen once, and the ten largest clones take 3.5% to 5.5%. The ends were cut back, 2 bases at V and 12 bases at J, with 16 bases in the middle. Looked up from germline, CDR1 is SQVTM and CDR2 is ANQGSEA. The CDR3 length is 13 residues.

Sequenced sample: peripheral blood. This receptor was taken from a man aged 60-69 years who had recovered from COVID-19. The chain joins TRBV29-1 to TRBJ1-4, with D tentatively TRBD1 (6 bases). Here the CDR3 reads CSVEPPNRDELFF. The DNA of the CDR3 is TGCAGCGTTGAACCCCCCAACAGGGATGAACTGTTTTTT.